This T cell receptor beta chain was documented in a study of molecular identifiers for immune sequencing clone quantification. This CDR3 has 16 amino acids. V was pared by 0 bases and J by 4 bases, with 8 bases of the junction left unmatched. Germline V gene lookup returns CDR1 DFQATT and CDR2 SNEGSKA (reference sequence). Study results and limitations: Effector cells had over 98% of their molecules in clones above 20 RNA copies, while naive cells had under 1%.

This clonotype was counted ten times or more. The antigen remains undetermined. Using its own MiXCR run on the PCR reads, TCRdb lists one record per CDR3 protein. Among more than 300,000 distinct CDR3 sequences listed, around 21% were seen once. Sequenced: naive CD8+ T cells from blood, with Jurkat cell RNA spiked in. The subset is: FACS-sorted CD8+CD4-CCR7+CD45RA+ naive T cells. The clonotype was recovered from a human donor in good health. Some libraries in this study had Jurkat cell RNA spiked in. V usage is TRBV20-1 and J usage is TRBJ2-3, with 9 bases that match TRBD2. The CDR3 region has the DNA TGCAGTGCTAGAGATCTAAGGCTAGCGGGATCAGATACGCAGTATTTT. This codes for CSARDLRLAGSDTQYF.